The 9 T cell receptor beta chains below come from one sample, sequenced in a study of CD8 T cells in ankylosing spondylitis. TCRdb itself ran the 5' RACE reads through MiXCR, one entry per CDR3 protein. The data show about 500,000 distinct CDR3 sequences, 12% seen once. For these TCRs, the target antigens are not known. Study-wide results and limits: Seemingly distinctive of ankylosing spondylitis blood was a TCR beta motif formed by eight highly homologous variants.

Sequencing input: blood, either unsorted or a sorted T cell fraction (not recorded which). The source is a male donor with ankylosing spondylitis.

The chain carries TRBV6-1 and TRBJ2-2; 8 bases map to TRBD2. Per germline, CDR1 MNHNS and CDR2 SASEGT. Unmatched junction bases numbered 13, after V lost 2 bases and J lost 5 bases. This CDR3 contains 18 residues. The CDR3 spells CASSESDLLAETTGELFF. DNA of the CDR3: TGTGCCAGCAGTGAATCCGATTTACTAGCGGAAACAACCGGGGAGCTGTTTTTT.

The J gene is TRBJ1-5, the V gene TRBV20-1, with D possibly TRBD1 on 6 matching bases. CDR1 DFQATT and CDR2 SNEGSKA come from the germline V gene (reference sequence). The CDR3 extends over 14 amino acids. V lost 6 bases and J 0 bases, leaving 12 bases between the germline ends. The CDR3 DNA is TGCAGTGCGTCCGGACAGCATAGCAATCAGCCCCAGCATTTT. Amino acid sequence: CSASGQHSNQPQHF.

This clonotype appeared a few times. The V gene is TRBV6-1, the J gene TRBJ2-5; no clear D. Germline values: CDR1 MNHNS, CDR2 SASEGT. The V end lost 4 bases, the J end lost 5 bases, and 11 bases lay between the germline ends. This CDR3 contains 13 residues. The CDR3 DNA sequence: TGTGCCAGCAGTGGGGATGGTGGGGAGACCCAGTACTTC. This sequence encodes CASSGDGGETQYF.

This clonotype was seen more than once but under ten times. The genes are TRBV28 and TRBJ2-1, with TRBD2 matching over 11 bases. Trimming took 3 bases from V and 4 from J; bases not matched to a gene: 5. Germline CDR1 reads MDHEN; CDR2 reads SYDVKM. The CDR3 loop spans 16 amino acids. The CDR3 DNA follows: TGTGCCAGCAGTTTCACCGGGACTAGCGGTTACAATGAGCAGTTCTTC. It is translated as CASSFTGTSGYNEQFF.

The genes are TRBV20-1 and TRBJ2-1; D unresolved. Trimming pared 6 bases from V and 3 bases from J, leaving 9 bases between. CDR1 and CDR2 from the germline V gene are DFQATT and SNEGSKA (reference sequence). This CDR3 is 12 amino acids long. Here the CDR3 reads CSAPEDYNEQFF. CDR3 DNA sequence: TGCAGTGCCCCTGAAGACTACAATGAGCAGTTCTTC.

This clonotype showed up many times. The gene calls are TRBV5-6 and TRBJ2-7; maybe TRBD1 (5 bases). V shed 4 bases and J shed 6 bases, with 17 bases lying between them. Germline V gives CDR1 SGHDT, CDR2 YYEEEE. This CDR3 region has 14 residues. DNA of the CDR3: TGTGCCAGCAGCCGAGTGGGGCGTAGCTTCGAGCAGTACTTC. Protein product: CASSRVGRSFEQYF.

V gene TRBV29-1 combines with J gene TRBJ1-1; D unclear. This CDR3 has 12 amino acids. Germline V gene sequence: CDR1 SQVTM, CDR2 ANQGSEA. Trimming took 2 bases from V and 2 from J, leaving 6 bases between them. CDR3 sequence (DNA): TGCAGCGTTGAAAACTTTAACACTGAAGCTTTCTTT. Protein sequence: CSVENFNTEAFF.

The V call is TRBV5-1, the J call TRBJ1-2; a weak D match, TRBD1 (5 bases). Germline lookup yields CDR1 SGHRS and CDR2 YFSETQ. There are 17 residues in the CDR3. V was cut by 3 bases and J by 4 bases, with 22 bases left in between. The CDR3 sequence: CASSSSRDLYGTYGYTF. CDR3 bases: TGCGCCAGCAGCTCGTCCCGGGACCTTTACGGCACCTATGGCTACACCTTC.

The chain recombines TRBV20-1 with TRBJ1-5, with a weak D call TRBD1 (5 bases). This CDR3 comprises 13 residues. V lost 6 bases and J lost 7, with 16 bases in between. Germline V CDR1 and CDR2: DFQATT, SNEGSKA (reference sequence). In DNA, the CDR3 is TGCAGTGCCGGGGGGGGGTTCGGGCAGCCCCAGCATTTT. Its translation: CSAGGGFGQPQHF.